This T cell receptor beta chain is from a study of PD-1 blockade in classical Hodgkin lymphoma (dated by TCRdb to the early 2020s). With respect to the entire study: Nivolumab dosing was 3 mg/kg intravenously every 2 weeks, continuing until either disease progression or unacceptable toxicity. To define a peripheral blood immune signature of response to PD-1 blockade in classical Hodgkin lymphoma, the study combined TCR beta sequencing with CyTOF.

Genomic DNA was isolated using the Qiagen DNeasy kit from unsorted PBMCs as well as from negatively selected CD4+ and CD8+ fractions. Using primers that anneal to V and J segments, immunoSEQ multiplex PCR amplified the TCR beta CDR3 regions. A synthetic immune receptor repertoire was used to minimize amplification bias, and any remaining bias was removed computationally after sequencing. Turning to the authors' computational methods: Repertoire diversity was quantified as the Shannon entropy index using custom Python scripts. Unsorted, CD4+ and CD8+ repertoires were analyzed separately, except for combined analyses in which CD4+ and CD8+ sequences were merged in silico. Clonal expansion was defined as at least a 2-fold frequency increase after treatment relative to C1D1, with a pseudocount of 0.5 for undetected baseline clones. Singleton clones were defined as clones with 0 or 1 copy at C1D1, and non-singleton clones were defined as clones with 2 or more copies. Clones expanded in unsorted samples were annotated as CD4+, CD8+ or unknown by matching protein sequences in sorted samples from the same patient. Wilcoxon tests on paired samples were used to test changes in diversity from C1D1 to C4D1. TCRdb re-hosts the immuneACCESS table, in-frame sequences only. Its copies lack some clones; in the studies checked, an unresolved V gene accounts for under half of them, and the cause for the rest is not known. V and J calls and clone size follow that table, whereas D and trimming were derived from the DNA. Here the sample has roughly 32,000 clones; about 94% occur a single time. The ten largest clones capture 0.25% to 0.35% of the sample.

On this clone: The target of this receptor is not known. There are no base qualities to consult, and no much larger clone falls within one base.

Points the paper makes about the study in general: Only a single clinical trial cohort was studied, and what caused the repertoire differences, possibly disease activity or prior therapy, remained undefined. Baseline TCR diversity was reported to be lower in newly diagnosed patients than in healthy donors, and even lower in relapsed/refractory patients. A significant rise by C4D1 was seen in CD4+ but not CD8+ TCR diversity (p=0.0027 vs p=0.16), with the rise being most apparent in complete responders (p=0.02). Baseline diversity similar to that of newly diagnosed patients was observed in trial patients achieving complete response, whereas significantly lower diversity was observed in partial responders and progressors. Lower diversity was seen in patients whose nivolumab began less than 1 year after ASCT, and these patients were left out of later analyses so that immune reconstitution would not confound the results.

Interpreted using the paper, the time point label stands for: cycle 4 day 1 (C4D1), after less than 7 weeks of nivolumab. All trial patients had relapsed after autologous stem cell transplantation, with cohorts A, B and C differing in prior brentuximab vedotin exposure. A Miltenyi CD4+ T cell isolation kit was used for magnetic negative selection to purify CD4+ T cells from thawed PBMCs. The trial cohort included fewer than 60 patients with relapsed/refractory classical Hodgkin lymphoma, and each patient had a best overall response of complete response, partial response or progressive disease. Single-agent nivolumab was administered to trial patients in the multi-cohort phase II CheckMate 205 trial. An independent review committee assessed best overall response by applying the 2007 International Working Group response criteria. PBMCs from the trial were collected at three points: immediately before nivolumab initiation (C1D1), and during therapy at cycle 2 day 1 and cycle 4 day 1. After peripheral blood was drawn into 8 mL Vacutainer Cell Preparation Tubes, PBMCs were isolated by centrifugation and then cryopreserved. Purified CD4+ and CD8+ fractions were prepared only for cases with an additional available PBMC sample. On LS columns in a quadroMACS separator, the magnetically labelled cells were depleted, and the flow-through was collected as the purified fraction.

V is trimmed back by 5 bases and J by 9 bases, and the junction contains 9 bases that no gene match accounts for. Via the germline V gene, CDR1 is WSHSY and CDR2 SAAADI. CDR3 length: 14 amino acids, cysteine to phenylalanine. The kept DNA is CDR3 alone, 42 bases in frame from the first base. The chain was built from TRBV10-2 and TRBJ1-5; 8 bases in between match TRBD1. This clonotype was sampled from a human donor with classical Hodgkin lymphoma. The sample was CD4+ T cells from blood, taken before the fourth cycle of nivolumab. The CDR3 region has the sequence CASSLLDRDGPQHF. DNA sequence: TGCGCCAGCAGTCTACTGGACAGGGACGGGCCCCAGCATTTT.